Listed here is a single T cell receptor beta chain. Its specificity is unknown. TCRdb's copy holds only in-frame clones and misses some; the assay was immunoSEQ multiplex PCR. The table records fewer than 85,000 clones, about 96% of them present only once. This entry comes from a study of cytomegalovirus exposure and HLA in healthy donors. Study findings and constraints: According to the study, 160 or so TCR beta chains were cytomegalovirus-associated. Within the roughly 120 validation repertoires, first-cohort TCR clusters tended to co-occur, according to a later analysis. Most TCR sequences proved rare, with some public TCRs found in many donors.

The study drew the donors from its roughly 120-subject validation cohort, separate from the approximately 700-subject first cohort. This CDR3 has 14 residues. From germline, CDR1 is SEHNR and CDR2 FQNEAQ (reference sequence). The germline V and J ends were trimmed by 6 bases and 2 bases, with 12 bases remaining between them. This rearrangement joins TRBV7-9 to TRBJ2-3; D is possibly TRBD1 (7 bases). The receptor comes from a woman younger than 30 in good health and CMV-seronegative. Specimen: PBMCs. The CDR3 region is CASREGASTDTQYF. CDR3 bases: TGTGCCAGCAGGGAGGGGGCGTCCACAGATACGCAGTATTTT.